This T cell receptor beta chain derives from a study of T-cell reconstitution after alpha-beta-depleted transplantation in children. As it was prepared, the TCRbeta library received unique molecular identifiers. TCRdb redid the calling of the PCR reads with MiXCR, one entry per CDR3 protein. Here the sample spans around 200,000 distinct CDR3 sequences, roughly 10% being singletons. The table lists this clonotype with a few counts. This CDR3 region has 13 residues. CDR1 and CDR2 (germline): SGHRS, YFSETQ. Trimming stripped 4 bases from V and 2 bases from J, with 10 bases between. The input for sequencing was PBMCs from the stem cell graft donor, taken from the stem cell graft. This clonotype was obtained from a human donor who donated a stem cell graft to a child with acute lymphoblastic leukemia. J is TRBJ2-7 and V is TRBV5-1; D is unresolved. CDR3 in DNA: TGCGCCAGCAGCCTTGACATGACCTACGAGCAGTACTTC. Its protein product is CASSLDMTYEQYF. The variable domain in full, with the rest retrieved from reference TRBV5-1 and TRBJ2-7, is KAGVTQTPRYLIKTRGQQVTLSCSPISGHRSVSWYQQTPGQGLQFLFEYFSETQRNKGNFPGRFSGRQFSNSRSEMNVSTLELGDSALYLCASSLDMTYEQYFGPGTRLTVT.